This entry lists 15 T cell receptor beta chains sequenced from one sample in a study of T cell changes during pregnancy in multiple sclerosis. Clones were sequenced by immunoSEQ multiplex PCR, and TCRdb holds only the in-frame ones, with some missing. The repertoire holds approximately 48,000 clones, with roughly 90% as singletons. Sample: CD8+ T cells from peripheral blood mononuclear cells, taken before pregnancy. These receptors came from a female donor with multiple sclerosis, enrolled in a pregnancy study.

The chain joins TRBV2 to TRBJ2-3, with TRBD2 matching over 8 bases. J gave up 3 bases and V 4 bases, and 12 bases lay outside the gene matches. Germline assignment: CDR1 SNHLY and CDR2 FYNNEI. This CDR3 comprises 17 residues. The CDR3 region has the DNA TGTGCCAGCAGTGCCCCGGGACTAGGGTTCTTAACAGATACGCAGTATTTT. This sequence encodes CASSAPGLGFLTDTQYF.

V is TRBV9 and J is TRBJ2-3, with D hard to call. Trimming removed 0 bases at V and 6 bases at J, with 8 bases between. Germline CDR1 SGDLS, CDR2 YYNGEE. The CDR3 loop spans 13 amino acids. The DNA for the CDR3 is TGTGCCAGCAGCGTAGGAGACGGGGATACGCAGTATTTT. It specifies CASSVGDGDTQYF.

The CDR3 nucleotides are TGTGCCAGCAGCTTAGGTCCTAGCGGGGAGACCCAGTACTTC. Its translation is CASSLGPSGETQYF. This chain joins TRBV7-9 and TRBJ2-5; 8 bases align to TRBD2. This CDR3 region has 14 residues. Per the germline V gene, CDR1 is SEHNR and CDR2 is FQNEAQ (reference sequence). The ends lost 1 base at V and 5 bases at J; junction bases unmatched: 3.

This clone was seen a single time. The chain uses TRBV10-3 and TRBJ1-2; possibly TRBD1 for D (5 bases). With 4 bases removed from V and 8 bases from J, the gap between germline ends came to 14 bases. The CDR3 runs to 13 residues. CDR1 and CDR2 from the germline V gene are ENHRY and SYGVKD. The CDR3 loop reads CAISAQGARGYTF. DNA for the CDR3: TGTGCCATCAGTGCACAAGGGGCAAGGGGCTACACCTTC.

The rearrangement uses TRBV7-9 and TRBJ2-1; D perhaps matches TRBD2 (7 bases). The ends were cut back, 5 bases at V and 2 bases at J, with 13 bases in the middle. The CDR3 runs to 15 residues. CDR1 and CDR2 (germline): SEHNR, FQNEAQ (reference sequence). CDR3 sequence (DNA): TGTGCCAGCAGCCACGGGGGGCCCCCCTACAATGAGCAGTTCTTC. Translating it yields CASSHGGPPYNEQFF.

This clone was recorded once. This chain links TRBV6-4 with TRBJ2-1, with 10 bases that match TRBD2. The CDR3 length is 15 residues. Germline loops: CDR1 MRHNA, CDR2 SNTAGT. Losses at the gene ends were 4 bases for V and 6 bases for J; bases not matched to a gene: 6. The CDR3 spells CASSASGGASNEQFF. CDR3 in DNA: TGTGCCAGCAGTGCCAGCGGGGGGGCTTCCAATGAGCAGTTCTTC.

This chain links TRBV4-3 with TRBJ1-1; 9 positions agree with TRBD1. This CDR3 spans 15 amino acids. Losses at the gene ends were 5 bases for V and 4 bases for J; bases not matched to a gene: 8. Per the germline V gene, CDR1 is LGHNA and CDR2 is YSLEER. The DNA of the CDR3 is TGCGCCAGCAGCTCCGGGACAGGGACGAGCACTGAAGCTTTCTTT. As protein: CASSSGTGTSTEAFF.

The rearrangement joins TRBV10-3 to TRBJ2-5, with D unclear. This CDR3 is built from 14 residues. Trimming took 6 bases from V and 3 from J, leaving 14 bases between them. CDR1 is ENHRY and CDR2 is SYGVKD in the germline V gene. CDR3 amino acids: CAIRNHLVEETQYF. The DNA for the CDR3 is TGTGCCATCAGGAACCACCTTGTAGAAGAGACCCAGTACTTC.

This clone was picked up one time. This sequence joins TRBV11-2 and TRBJ2-1; 7 bases are shared with TRBD2. Germline V gene lookup returns CDR1 SGHAT and CDR2 FQNNGV. V lost 1 base and J lost 13; bases outside the gene matches: 1. The CDR3 is 11 residues long. The CDR3 loop is CASSLGLAQFF. The CDR3 DNA reads TGTGCCAGCAGCTTAGGACTAGCCCAGTTCTTC. Combining the CDR3 with reference TRBV11-2 and TRBJ2-1 gives the whole variable domain EAGVAQSPRYKIIEKRQSVAFWCNPISGHATLYWYQQILGQGPKLLIQFQNNGVVDDSQLPKDRFSAERLKGVDSTLKIQPAKLEDSAVYLCASSLGLAQFFGPGTRLTVL.

The chain has TRBV2 and TRBJ1-2; weak D call: TRBD1 (5 bases). The CDR3 extends over 12 amino acids. The V and J ends lost 8 bases and 8 bases respectively, with 15 bases between them. Looked up from germline, CDR1 is SNHLY and CDR2 is FYNNEI. The CDR3 sequence is CASGGGGAGYTF. The CDR3 coding sequence is TGTGCCAGCGGGGGGGGTGGGGCCGGCTACACCTTC.

The V call is TRBV5-1, the J call TRBJ1-1, with TRBD1 matching 10 bases. V was pared by 4 bases and J by 4 bases, with 4 bases of the junction left unmatched. CDR1 and CDR2 from the germline V gene are SGHRS and YFSETQ. The CDR3 contains 14 residues. CDR3 amino acids: CASSDGQGGTEAFF. The CDR3 DNA is TGCGCCAGCAGCGACGGACAGGGGGGCACTGAAGCTTTCTTT.

The chain links TRBV29-1 to TRBJ2-6; TRBD1 is a possible D gene (6 bases). The CDR3 is 15 residues long. V was clipped by 4 bases and J by 0 bases, with 10 bases between them. Germline lookup yields CDR1 SQVTM and CDR2 ANQGSEA. CDR3 sequence reads: CSVGTEASGANVLTF. In DNA form, the CDR3 reads TGCAGCGTTGGGACAGAAGCCTCTGGGGCCAACGTCCTGACTTTC.

The chain couples TRBV25-1 to TRBJ2-1; D not certain. The CDR3 covers 11 residues. With 7 bases removed from V and 4 bases from J, the gap between germline ends came to 5 bases. CDR1 MGHDK and CDR2 SYGVNS come from the germline V gene. The CDR3 here is CASTVYNEQFF. CDR3 DNA sequence: TGTGCCAGCACCGTATACAATGAGCAGTTCTTC.

The chain uses TRBV9 and TRBJ2-7, with 7 positions matching TRBD1. Trimming at V came to 4 bases and at J to 1 base, leaving 8 bases not matched to a gene. This CDR3 contains 15 residues. Per germline, CDR1 SGDLS and CDR2 YYNGEE. The DNA for the CDR3 is TGTGCCAGCAGCCCTACTCCGGGACAGTCCTACGAGCAGTACTTC. The encoded protein is CASSPTPGQSYEQYF.

Only a few counts were recorded for this clone. This rearrangement joins TRBV6-1 to TRBJ1-2; 8 bases align to TRBD1. Per germline, CDR1 MNHNS and CDR2 SASEGT. The CDR3 sequence is 15 residues long. After removal of 4 bases from V and 7 bases from J, the junction contained 11 bases not matched to a gene. This CDR3 reads CASSGDPTGVTGYTF. In DNA, the CDR3 is TGTGCCAGCAGTGGGGACCCGACAGGGGTGACTGGCTACACCTTC.